This TCR beta chain is drawn from a study of radiotherapy plus CTLA-4 blockade in lung cancer. General study results and limits: After radiotherapy and ipilimumab, tumor-derived clones expanded in peripheral blood.

The assay was immunoSEQ multiplex PCR, and TCRdb's table has in-frame clones only and misses some. The data hold about 80,000 clones, with more than 60% observed a single time. As for this clone: Its antigen remains unidentified.

The junction had 3 bases not matched to a gene; V was cut back by 2 bases and J by 6 bases. Germline V lookup: CDR1 SGHRS, CDR2 YFSETQ. The CDR3 runs to 13 residues. The clonotype comes from a human donor with non-small cell lung cancer whose response to radiotherapy plus ipilimumab could not be evaluated. Some clones in this sample may be carry-over from other donors' samples. Here the sequenced sample was peripheral blood, taken from a patient treated with radiotherapy plus ipilimumab. This chain uses TRBV5-1 with TRBJ2-7; 9 positions agree with TRBD2. For the CDR3, the DNA is TGCGCCAGCAGCTTAGCGGGGGGAACCGAGCAGTACTTC. This gives the protein CASSLAGGTEQYF.